The text below deals with one T cell receptor (beta chain). This entry belongs to a study of blood T cell repertoires in COVID-19. Study at large: Material from acute and convalescent COVID-19 was sourced from the United States, Italy and Spain. T cells, B-cell-depleted T cells, or PBMCs supplied cDNA or gDNA.

Losses at the gene ends were 2 bases for V and 1 base for J; bases not matched to a gene: 1. Germline loops: CDR1 SGHRS, CDR2 YFSETQ. The CDR3 sequence is 15 residues long. Original data processing: For nucleated cells, counts were estimated from reference gene primer amplification. Assay used: immunoSEQ multiplex PCR; TCRdb lists only in-frame clones, some missing. D and trimming come from the DNA, and the V and J calls and clone size come from that table. The sample includes about 300,000 clones, roughly 85% of them seen just once. Sequenced input: peripheral blood. This receptor was obtained from a human donor in a cohort sampled during active COVID-19. V is TRBV5-1 and J is TRBJ2-2; 8 positions agree with TRBD1. CDR3 DNA: TGCGCCAGCAGCTTAACAGGGGGGAACACCGGGGAGCTGTTTTTT. It is translated as CASSLTGGNTGELFF.